A single sample is the source of the 8 T cell receptor beta chains below, sequenced in a study of shared clonotypes between healthy human individuals. Libraries were prepared by immunoSEQ multiplex PCR; TCRdb keeps only in-frame clonotypes and omits some of them. The sample carries about 2 million clones, less than 95% recorded once. CD8 cells classed as naive were CD45RO-negative and positively selected for CCR7, excluding terminally differentiated effector memory CD45RA+ cells. The sample consisted of naive CD8+ T cells sorted from blood. These TCRs come from a man in his late teens or twenties in good health.

V gene TRBV4-1 combines with J gene TRBJ2-3; D possibly uses TRBD1 or TRBD2 (5 bases each). CDR3 length equals 15 residues. Germline assignment: CDR1 MGHRA and CDR2 YSYEKL. The V gene lost 1 base and the J gene lost 2 bases, with 10 bases spanning the gap. The CDR3 nucleotides read TGCGCCAGCAGCCAAGTTTGGGGGATCACAGATACGCAGTATTTT. Translated: CASSQVWGITDTQYF.

V is TRBV5-6 and J is TRBJ1-1; D remains unclear. V was clipped by 3 bases and J by 6 bases, with 6 bases between them. The CDR3 is made up of 11 amino acids. Germline V gives CDR1 SGHDT, CDR2 YYEEEE. The CDR3 spells CASSSWAEAFF. The CDR3 DNA is TGTGCCAGCAGCTCGTGGGCTGAAGCTTTCTTT.

The genes are TRBV2 and TRBJ2-5, with 8 bases fitting TRBD2. The DNA end is more similar to TRBJ2-7, so the J call may be wrong. The CDR3 loop spans 14 amino acids. Germline V gene sequence: CDR1 SNHLY, CDR2 FYNNEI. The CDR3 DNA is TGTGCCAGCAGTCCGGGACTAGAACTCTACGAGCAGTACTTC. Translation: CASSPGLELYEQYF.

The chain couples TRBV5-6 to TRBJ2-1; perhaps TRBD1 as D (5 bases). CDR3 length: 14 amino acids. Germline loops: CDR1 SGHDT, CDR2 YYEEEE. Trimming stripped 1 base from V and 5 bases from J, with 10 bases between. CDR3 in amino acids: CASSLPGLDNEQFF. The CDR3 coding sequence is TGTGCCAGCAGCTTGCCAGGGCTAGACAATGAGCAGTTCTTC.

V gene TRBV6-5 combines with J gene TRBJ2-7; 8 nucleotides line up with TRBD1. Germline assignment: CDR1 MNHEY and CDR2 SVGAGI. This CDR3 comprises 15 residues. J was trimmed by 0 bases and V by 8 bases; bases with no gene match: 9. The DNA for the CDR3 is TGTGCCAGCGCCGGGACAGGATTTAGCTCCTACGAGCAGTACTTC. Protein product: CASAGTGFSSYEQYF.

The J gene is TRBJ2-2, the V gene TRBV9; D gene uncertain. CDR3 size: 15 residues. The germline V and J ends were trimmed by 0 bases and 6 bases, with 12 bases remaining between them. The V gene's germline CDR1 is SGDLS and CDR2 YYNGEE. The DNA for the CDR3 is TGTGCCAGCAGCGTAGATGGTAGTTTGGCCGGGGAGCTGTTTTTT. The encoded protein is CASSVDGSLAGELFF.

Notes on this clone: Other DNA sequences within the sample encode an identical CDR3. The V gene is TRBV27, the J gene TRBJ1-4, with TRBD1 as a possible D gene (5 bases). The CDR3 covers 12 residues. V lost 2 bases, J lost 8 bases, and 6 bases lay in between. Germline V lookup: CDR1 MNHEY, CDR2 SMNVEV (reference sequence). The CDR3 bases are TGTGCCAGCAGTTTAGGGGGGGAAAAACTGTTTTTT. Translation: CASSLGGEKLFF.

The CDR3 nucleotides are TGTGCCAGCAGCGATGCAGGGGGCGTCTACGAGCAGTACTTC. It is translated as CASSDAGGVYEQYF. The V gene is TRBV27, the J gene TRBJ2-7, with 8 nucleotides matching TRBD1. The germline gives CDR1 MNHEY, CDR2 SMNVEV (reference sequence). This CDR3 region has 14 residues. Trimming removed 6 bases from V and 3 bases from J; junction bases left unmatched: 7.